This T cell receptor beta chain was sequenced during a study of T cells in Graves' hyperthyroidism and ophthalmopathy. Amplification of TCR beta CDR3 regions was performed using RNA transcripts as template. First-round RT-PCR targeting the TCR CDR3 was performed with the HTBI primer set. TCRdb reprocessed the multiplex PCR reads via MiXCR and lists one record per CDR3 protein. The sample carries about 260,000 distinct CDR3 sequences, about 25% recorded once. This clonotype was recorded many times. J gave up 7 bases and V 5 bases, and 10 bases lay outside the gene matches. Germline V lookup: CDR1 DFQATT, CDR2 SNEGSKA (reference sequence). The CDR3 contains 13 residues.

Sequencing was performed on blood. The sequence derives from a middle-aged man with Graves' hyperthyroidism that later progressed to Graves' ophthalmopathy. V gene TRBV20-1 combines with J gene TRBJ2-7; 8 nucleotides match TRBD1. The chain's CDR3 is CSAVDRGLREQYF. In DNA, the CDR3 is TGCAGTGCTGTCGACAGGGGCCTACGGGAGCAGTACTTC.